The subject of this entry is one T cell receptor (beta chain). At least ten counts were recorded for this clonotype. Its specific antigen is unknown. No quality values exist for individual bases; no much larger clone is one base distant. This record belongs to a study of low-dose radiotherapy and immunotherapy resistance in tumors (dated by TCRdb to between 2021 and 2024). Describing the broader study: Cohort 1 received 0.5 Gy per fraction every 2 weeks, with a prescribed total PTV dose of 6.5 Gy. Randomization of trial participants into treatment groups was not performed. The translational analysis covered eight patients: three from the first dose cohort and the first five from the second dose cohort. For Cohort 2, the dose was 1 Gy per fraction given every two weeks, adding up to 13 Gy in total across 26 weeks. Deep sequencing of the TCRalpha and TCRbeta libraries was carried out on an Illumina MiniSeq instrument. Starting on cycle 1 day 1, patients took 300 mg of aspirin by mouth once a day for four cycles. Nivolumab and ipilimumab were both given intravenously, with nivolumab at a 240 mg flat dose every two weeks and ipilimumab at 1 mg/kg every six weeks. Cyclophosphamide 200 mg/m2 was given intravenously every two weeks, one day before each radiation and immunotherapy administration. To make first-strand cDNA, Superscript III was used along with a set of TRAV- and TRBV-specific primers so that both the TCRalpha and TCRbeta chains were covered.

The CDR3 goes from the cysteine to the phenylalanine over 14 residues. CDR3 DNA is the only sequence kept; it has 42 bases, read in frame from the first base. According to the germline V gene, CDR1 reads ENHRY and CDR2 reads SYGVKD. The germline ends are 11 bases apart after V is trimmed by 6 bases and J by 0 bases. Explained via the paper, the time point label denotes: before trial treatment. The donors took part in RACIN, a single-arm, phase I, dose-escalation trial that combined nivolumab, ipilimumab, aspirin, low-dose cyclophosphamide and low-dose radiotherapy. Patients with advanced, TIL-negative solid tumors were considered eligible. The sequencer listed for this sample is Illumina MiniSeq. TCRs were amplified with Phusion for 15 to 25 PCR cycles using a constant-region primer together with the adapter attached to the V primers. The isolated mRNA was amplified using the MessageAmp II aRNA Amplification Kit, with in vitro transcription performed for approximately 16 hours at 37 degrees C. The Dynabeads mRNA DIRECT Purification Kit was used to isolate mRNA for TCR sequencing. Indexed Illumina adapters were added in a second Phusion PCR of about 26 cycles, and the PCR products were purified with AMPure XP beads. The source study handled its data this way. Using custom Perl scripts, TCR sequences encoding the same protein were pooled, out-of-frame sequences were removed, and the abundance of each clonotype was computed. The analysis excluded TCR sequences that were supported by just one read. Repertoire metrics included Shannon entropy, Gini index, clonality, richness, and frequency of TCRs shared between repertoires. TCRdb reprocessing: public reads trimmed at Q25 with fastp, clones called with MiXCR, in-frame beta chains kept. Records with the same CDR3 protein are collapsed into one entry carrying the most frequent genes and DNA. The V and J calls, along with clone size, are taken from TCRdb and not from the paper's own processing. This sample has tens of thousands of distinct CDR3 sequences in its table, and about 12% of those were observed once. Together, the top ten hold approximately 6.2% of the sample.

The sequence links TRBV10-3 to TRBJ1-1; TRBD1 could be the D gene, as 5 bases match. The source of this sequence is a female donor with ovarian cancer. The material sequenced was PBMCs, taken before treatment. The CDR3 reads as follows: CAIRGRGMNTEAFF. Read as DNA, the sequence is TGTGCCATCAGGGGCCGGGGGATGAACACTGAAGCTTTCTTT.